A selection of T cell receptor beta chains follows, all from one sample in a study of blood T cell repertoires in COVID-19. TCRdb's copy holds only in-frame clones and misses some; the assay was immunoSEQ multiplex PCR. The sample holds fewer than 350,000 clones, approximately 91% seen once. Sequenced: PBMCs or T cells enriched from blood (not recorded which). Source of these receptors: a woman between 40 and 50 years old with acute COVID-19. The CDR3 runs from the conserved cysteine through the conserved F or W. Clone size is shown for a subset of rows, as once, few, many or a class of expanded clone.

V gene	clone size	J gene	CDR3 protein
TRBV6-4	.	TRBJ2-7	CASSDSEHRGSASEQYF
TRBV15	.	TRBJ2-5	CATSSGGNSRVGQYF
TRBV18	.	TRBJ2-7	CASSLTDIPYEQYF
TRBV27	.	TRBJ1-5	CASSTQGANQPQHF
TRBV4-1	.	TRBJ1-1	CASSPKETGGTEAFF
TRBV2	.	TRBJ1-5	CASSLQGSLAQHF
TRBV19	.	TRBJ1-6	CASSPVGIGGNSPLHF
TRBV18	.	TRBJ2-7	CASSPEILRTGGEQYF
TRBV7-9	.	TRBJ1-2	CASSGQGSYGYTF
TRBV11-3	.	TRBJ2-3	CASSFGTSGKTDTQYF
TRBV18	.	TRBJ2-5	CASSPAGIETQYF
TRBV6-5	.	TRBJ2-3	CASSSIGASTDTQYF
TRBV15	few	TRBJ2-1	CATSRDRFGGRNEQFF
TRBV4-1	.	TRBJ2-5	CASSQEARGGVETQYF
TRBV7-9	.	TRBJ1-1	CASSLDQGLGNTEAFF
TRBV14	.	TRBJ2-5	CASSHVAGGQETQYF
TRBV7-8	.	TRBJ2-4	CASSLLAGGDLAKNIQYF
TRBV12-3/TRBV12-4	.	TRBJ1-1	CASSLRTTEAFF
TRBV30	.	TRBJ2-5	CAWTRTKEKTQYF
TRBV24-1	.	TRBJ1-1	CATSDTPGRGNTEAFF
TRBV19	.	TRBJ1-5	CASSTTGNQPQHF
TRBV7-2	.	TRBJ1-5	CASSFGGFGNQPQHF
TRBV19	once	TRBJ1-5	CASSPQYNQPQHF
TRBV15	.	TRBJ2-5	CATSRGLAAQETQYF
TRBV3-1/TRBV3-2	.	TRBJ2-7	CASSLLEGAYEQYF
TRBV3-1/TRBV3-2	.	TRBJ2-3	CASSRKLAAPETQYF
TRBV9	.	TRBJ2-1	CASSNRGSRNEQFF